The subject of this entry is one TCR beta chain. Its antigen remains unknown. The sample comes from a study of tumor-infiltrating lymphocytes in localized non-small cell lung cancer. Study-wide results and caveats: Each assay used a separate piece of the same tissue.

TCRdb's copy holds only in-frame clones and misses some; the assay was immunoSEQ multiplex PCR. The sample has over 9,000 clones, roughly 85% seen once; the top ten hold 6.5% to 8%. There are 11 residues in the CDR3. V dropped 5 bases and J dropped 3 bases, with 7 bases sitting between them. Germline loops: CDR1 DFQATT, CDR2 SNEGSKA (reference sequence). The sample comprised uninvolved lung tissue not adjacent to the tumor. V usage is TRBV20-1 and J usage is TRBJ1-1; tentative D call: TRBD1 (5 bases). The sequence derives from a human donor with non-small cell lung cancer. The CDR3 is CSASGYTEAFF. The CDR3 DNA follows: TGCAGTGCTTCAGGGTACACTGAAGCTTTCTTT.